A single sample is the source of the 9 T cell receptor beta chains below, sequenced in a study of T-cell reconstitution after alpha-beta-depleted transplantation in children. Using unique molecular identifiers, the investigators prepared the TCRbeta library. TCRdb re-derived calls from the PCR reads in MiXCR, one entry per CDR3 protein. This sample carries fewer than 550,000 distinct CDR3 sequences, over 9.5% of them seen once, and the ten largest clones take 13% to 15%. The input for sequencing was PBMCs, mostly from graft donor cells, taken 180 days after TCRalphabeta/CD19-depleted stem cell transplant. The source of these receptors is a female patient between 2 and 15 years old who had a stem cell transplant for aplastic anemia, so the T cells may come from the graft donor.

This clonotype appeared a few times. The rearrangement links TRBV15 to TRBJ1-6, with no clear D. The germline V gene has CDR1 LNHNV and CDR2 YYDKDF (reference sequence). V was clipped by 0 bases and J by 10 bases, with 13 bases between them. The CDR3 sequence is 15 residues long. The CDR3 DNA is TGTGCCACCAGCAGAGATCGGAGGTTGGGCTCACCCCTCCACTTT. Protein product: CATSRDRRLGSPLHF.

This clonotype was seen a few times. The gene calls are TRBV25-1 and TRBJ1-1; D remains unclear. The CDR3 length is 12 residues. Germline V gene lookup returns CDR1 MGHDK and CDR2 SYGVNS. The ends were cut back, 3 bases at V and 8 bases at J, with 10 bases in the middle. CDR3 protein: CASSDQASEAFF. The DNA of the CDR3 is TGTGCCAGCAGTGATCAGGCGTCCGAAGCTTTCTTT.

This clonotype was seen ten or more times. The chain is built from TRBV7-8 and TRBJ2-1; 12 bases fit TRBD2. CDR3 size: 17 residues. Unmatched junction bases numbered 9, after V lost 5 bases and J lost 4 bases. Germline V gives CDR1 SGHVS, CDR2 FQNEAQ. The CDR3 is CASSPRTSGASYNEQFF. Here the CDR3 DNA reads TGTGCCAGCAGCCCCCGGACTAGCGGGGCATCTTACAATGAGCAGTTCTTC.

This chain joins TRBV6-5 and TRBJ2-7; D unresolved. CDR3 length equals 15 residues. Germline CDR1 reads MNHEY; CDR2 reads SVGAGI. The ends were cut back, 0 bases at V and 5 bases at J, with 14 bases in the middle. CDR3 residues: CASSYSNQYVDEQYF. The DNA of the CDR3 is TGTGCCAGCAGTTACTCGAACCAGTATGTAGACGAGCAGTACTTC.

The gene calls are TRBV9 and TRBJ2-1, with 11 bases aligning to TRBD2. Per the germline V gene, CDR1 is SGDLS and CDR2 is YYNGEE. The CDR3 runs 19 residues. J lost 8 bases, V lost 5 bases, and 21 bases had no gene match. CDR3 DNA sequence: TGTGCCAGCAGGAATTTAGCGGGAGATACTAGCGGGAGAAGCCATGAGCAGTTCTTC. Translated: CASRNLAGDTSGRSHEQFF.

In its sample, this clonotype was seen a few times. The chain recombines TRBV4-3 with TRBJ1-2, with TRBD1 as a possible D gene (5 bases). The CDR3 has 15 amino acids. Germline V gene sequence: CDR1 LGHNA, CDR2 YSLEER. Trimming cost V 4 bases and J 8 bases, with 20 bases left between them. This CDR3 reads CASSRREGPRDGYTF. The CDR3 region has the DNA TGCGCCAGCAGCCGCAGGGAAGGGCCGAGGGACGGCTACACCTTC.

The chain is built from TRBV10-3 and TRBJ2-7; a weak D match, TRBD1 (6 bases). The germline CDR1 and CDR2 sequences are ENHRY and SYGVKD. V shed 8 bases and J shed 5 bases, with 19 bases lying between them. The CDR3 has 14 amino acids. For the CDR3, the DNA is TGTGCCATCGGTGCCCGGCAGGGGATCCACGAGCAGTACTTC. Encoded protein: CAIGARQGIHEQYF.

This clonotype was counted a few times. The chain couples TRBV28 to TRBJ1-3; 8 positions match TRBD1. CDR3 length equals 14 residues. Trimming removed 7 bases from V and 7 bases from J; junction bases left unmatched: 9. Germline assignment: CDR1 MDHEN and CDR2 SYDVKM. The CDR3 region has the DNA TGTGCCAGCATCCCGGGACAGGCTCGGAACACCATATATTTT. It translates to CASIPGQARNTIYF.

This clonotype was recorded a few times. V and J are TRBV6-2 or TRBV6-3 and TRBJ2-1, with a possible D match to TRBD1 (6 bases). Looked up from germline, CDR1 is MNHEY and CDR2 is SVGEGT. The CDR3 spans 15 residues. Deletions cut 7 bases from V and 7 bases from J, with 20 bases between. The CDR3 protein is CASTLQGAPTNEQFF. Written as DNA, the CDR3 is TGTGCCAGCACCTTACAGGGAGCCCCTACTAATGAGCAGTTCTTC.